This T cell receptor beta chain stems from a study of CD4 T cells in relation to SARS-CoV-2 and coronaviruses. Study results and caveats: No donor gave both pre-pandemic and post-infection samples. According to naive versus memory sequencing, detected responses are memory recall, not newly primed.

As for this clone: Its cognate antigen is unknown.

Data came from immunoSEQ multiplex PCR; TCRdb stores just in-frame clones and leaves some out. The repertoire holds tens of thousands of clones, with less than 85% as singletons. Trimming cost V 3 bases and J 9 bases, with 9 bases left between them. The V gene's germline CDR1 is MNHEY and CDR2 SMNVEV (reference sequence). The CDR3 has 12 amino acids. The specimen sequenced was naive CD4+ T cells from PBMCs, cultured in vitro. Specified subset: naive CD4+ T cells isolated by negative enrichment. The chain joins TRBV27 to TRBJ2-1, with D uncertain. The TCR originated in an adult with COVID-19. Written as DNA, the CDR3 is TGTGCCAGCAGTTTGGGGAAGGGTGAGCAGTTCTTC. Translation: CASSLGKGEQFF.